Listed below are T cell receptor beta chains from one sample, sequenced in a study of cytomegalovirus exposure and HLA in healthy donors. The protocol was immunoSEQ multiplex PCR, while the TCRdb copy is restricted to in-frame clones and leaves out a portion. The data contain 210,000 or so clones, more than 60% of them singletons. The sequencing input was PBMCs. Every receptor here comes from a woman in her twenties or thirties in good health and CMV-seropositive. Both conserved end residues are part of each CDR3. D genes are given only for firm matches. A row's size may be missing; if present it is once, few, many or a size class.

J gene | D gene | clone size | V gene | CDR3 protein | CDR3 DNA
TRBJ2-7 | TRBD1 | few | TRBV5-1 | CASSLETGSYEQYF | TGCGCCAGCAGCTTGGAGACAGGGTCCTACGAGCAGTACTTC
TRBJ1-6 | TRBD1 | . | TRBV6-1 | CASNDRGYSPLHF | TGTGCCAGCAATGACAGGGGGTATTCACCCCTCCACTTT
TRBJ2-7 | TRBD1 | . | TRBV9 | CASGRQGTGYEQYF | TGTGCCAGCGGAAGACAGGGGACGGGATACGAGCAGTACTTC
TRBJ2-5 | TRBD2 | . | TRBV27 | CASSLMASGGYRETQYF | TGTGCCAGCAGTTTAATGGCTAGCGGGGGCTATCGGGAGACCCAGTACTTC
TRBJ1-4 | TRBD1 | . | TRBV7-9 | CASSDRGREKLFF | TGTGCCAGCAGCGACAGGGGGCGGGAAAAACTGTTTTTT
TRBJ2-1 | TRBD2 | . | TRBV7-8 | CASSLAPSGGALSGEQFF | TGTGCCAGCAGCTTAGCGCCTAGCGGGGGGGCTTTAAGTGGTGAGCAGTTCTTC
TRBJ2-5 | . | . | TRBV2 | CASSVGVSGGGTGETQYF | TGTGCCAGCAGTGTCGGTGTGAGTGGAGGCGGGACGGGGGAGACCCAGTACTTC
TRBJ2-7 | . | . | TRBV5-5 | CASSLGRGRSYEQYF | TGTGCCAGCAGCTTGGGAAGGGGCCGGTCCTACGAGCAGTACTTC
TRBJ2-5 | . | . | TRBV2 | CASSGSRGPPFTQETQYF | TGTGCCAGCAGTGGGTCGCGCGGGCCGCCGTTCACACAAGAGACCCAGTACTTC
TRBJ2-3 | . | . | TRBV29-1 | CSVEEATDTQYF | TGCAGCGTTGAAGAAGCCACAGATACGCAGTATTTT
TRBJ2-1 | . | . | TRBV6-4 | CASSRDFQDEQFF | TGTGCCAGCAGTAGGGACTTTCAGGATGAGCAGTTCTTC
TRBJ2-1 | . | . | TRBV10-3 | CAISATHSEQFF | TGTGCCATCAGTGCCACCCATAGTGAGCAGTTCTTC
TRBJ2-7 | TRBD1 | . | TRBV28 | CASRPTRQGLYEQYF | TGTGCCAGCAGGCCTACCCGACAGGGGTTGTACGAGCAGTACTTC
TRBJ1-1 | . | . | TRBV28 | CASSLPQTRNTEAFF | TGTGCCAGCAGTCTACCTCAAACTCGAAACACTGAAGCTTTCTTT
TRBJ2-2 | . | . | TRBV19 | CASNWDFSAGELFF | TGTGCCAGTAATTGGGACTTCAGCGCCGGGGAGCTGTTTTTT
TRBJ2-7 | . | once | TRBV6-1 | CASSEGTTRLAQYF | TGTGCCAGCAGTGAAGGGACTACCCGTTTGGCGCAGTACTTC
TRBJ2-3 | . | . | TRBV11-1 | CASGPSTDTQYF | TGTGCCAGCGGGCCTAGCACAGATACGCAGTATTTT
TRBJ1-1 | TRBD1 | . | TRBV6-5 | CASIGQGANTEAFF | TGTGCCAGCATAGGACAGGGCGCCAACACTGAAGCTTTCTTT
TRBJ2-5 | TRBD2 | . | TRBV7-2 | CASSLVLASGEETQYF | TGTGCCAGCAGCTTAGTCCTGGCTAGCGGGGAAGAGACCCAGTACTTC
TRBJ2-3 | . | . | TRBV7-9 | CASSNQALSTDTQYF | TGTGCCAGCAGCAACCAGGCCTTAAGCACAGATACGCAGTATTTT
TRBJ2-4 | TRBD2 | . | TRBV30 | CAWSDGGLAGGRKAKNIQYF | TGTGCCTGGAGCGACGGCGGGCTAGCGGGAGGGAGGAAAGCCAAAAACATTCAGTACTTC
TRBJ2-1 | TRBD1 | . | TRBV7-7 | CASSRTGLDNEQFF | TGTGCCAGCAGCAGGACAGGGTTGGACAATGAGCAGTTCTTC
TRBJ1-2 | . | . | TRBV18 | CASSLRINYGYTF | TGTGCCAGCTCACTGCGGATAAATTATGGCTACACCTTC
TRBJ2-7 | TRBD1 | . | TRBV29-1 | CSVIWTGYEQYF | TGCAGCGTTATCTGGACAGGCTACGAGCAGTACTTC
TRBJ2-7 | . | . | TRBV5-6 | CASRTYRANEQYF | TGTGCCAGCAGGACGTACAGGGCCAACGAGCAGTACTTC
TRBJ2-1 | TRBD2 | . | TRBV4-3 | CASSQSSGASYNEQFF | TGCGCCAGCAGCCAGTCTAGCGGGGCCTCCTACAATGAGCAGTTCTTC
TRBJ2-5 | TRBD2 | few | TRBV2 | CASSPREGLQETQYF | TGTGCCAGCAGTCCGCGGGAGGGACTCCAAGAGACCCAGTACTTC
TRBJ2-2 | . | few | TRBV5-1 | CASTWAGKRAGELFF | TGCGCCAGCACCTGGGCGGGGAAAAGGGCCGGGGAGCTGTTTTTT
TRBJ1-3 | . | few | TRBV10-3 | CAISESNSVSGNTIYF | TGTGCCATCAGTGAGTCGAATTCGGTCTCTGGAAACACCATATATTTT
TRBJ1-1 | . | . | TRBV10-1 | CASSDRPGEAFF | TGCGCCAGCAGTGATCGACCGGGAGAAGCTTTCTTT
TRBJ2-1 | . | . | TRBV7-3 | CASSSTRGPHNEQFF | TGTGCCAGCAGCTCCACGCGGGGACCTCACAATGAGCAGTTCTTC
TRBJ2-7 | TRBD2 | few | TRBV4-1 | CASSQQAGGSYEQYF | TGCGCCAGCAGCCAACAGGCAGGCGGGAGCTACGAGCAGTACTTC
TRBJ2-2 | TRBD2 | . | TRBV7-9 | CASSPSGTSGELFF | TGTGCCAGCAGCCCTAGCGGGACTTCCGGGGAGCTGTTTTTT
TRBJ2-6 | TRBD1 | . | TRBV7-9 | CASSLPGQGRSGANVLTF | TGTGCCAGCAGCCTCCCGGGACAGGGTCGCTCTGGGGCCAACGTCCTGACTTTC
TRBJ2-7 | TRBD2 | . | TRBV2 | CASRRGASGSYEQYF | TGTGCCAGCAGACGAGGCGCTAGCGGCTCCTACGAGCAGTACTTC
TRBJ1-6 | . | . | TRBV7-3 | CASSQRGGGGSPLHF | TGTGCCAGCAGCCAACGTGGGGGGGGCGGTTCACCCCTCCACTTT
TRBJ1-1 | TRBD1 | . | TRBV10-3 | CAITPGQVNTEAFF | TGTGCCATCACTCCGGGACAGGTGAACACTGAAGCTTTCTTT
TRBJ2-1 | . | . | TRBV30 | CAWNHWSSYNEQFF | TGTGCCTGGAATCACTGGAGCTCCTACAATGAGCAGTTCTTC
TRBJ2-7 | TRBD1 | few | TRBV7-3 | CASSFGTGSEQYF | TGTGCCAGCAGCTTTGGGACAGGGTCCGAGCAGTACTTC
TRBJ1-3 | TRBD1 | once | TRBV30 | CACHGQGRGNTIYF | TGTGCCTGCCACGGACAGGGGAGGGGAAACACCATATATTTT
TRBJ1-1 | . | . | TRBV7-9 | CASSLDDYTEAFF | TGTGCCAGCAGCTTAGACGACTACACTGAAGCTTTCTTT
TRBJ1-1 | . | . | TRBV5-5 | CASSLKAVTEAFF | TGTGCCAGCAGCTTGAAAGCGGTTACTGAAGCTTTCTTT
TRBJ2-7 | TRBD1 | few | TRBV28 | CASSRRGQGRTYEQYF | TGTGCCAGCAGTCGCCGGGGACAGGGGAGAACCTACGAGCAGTACTTC
TRBJ1-1 | . | once | TRBV6-1 | CASRAKTGWGTEAFF | TGTGCCAGCAGGGCCAAGACAGGCTGGGGGACTGAAGCTTTCTTT
TRBJ2-7 | TRBD1 | . | TRBV11-2 | CASSFNTGAAYEQYF | TGTGCCAGCAGCTTTAACACAGGGGCGGCGTACGAGCAGTACTTC